The clone carrying this T cell receptor (beta chain) was counted many times. Its antigen is not identified. The sample originates from a study of T cells in Graves' hyperthyroidism and ophthalmopathy. On the study more broadly: Peripheral blood was taken when the disease was first diagnosed, before any treatment began. Study conclusions and caveats: By a 13 V-J model, ophthalmopathy was set apart from stable hyperthyroidism. Ophthalmopathy prediction by the model preceded onset by a median roughly 6 months.

Trimming pared 6 bases from V and 2 bases from J, leaving 14 bases between. Germline V gene lookup returns CDR1 MDHEN and CDR2 SYDVKM. The CDR3 is 14 amino acids. There were TCR beta CDR3 regions amplified from RNA transcripts. The HTBI set primed first-round TCR CDR3 RT-PCR. TCRdb processed the multiplex PCR reads anew with MiXCR; each CDR3 protein has one entry. Seen here are around 500,000 distinct CDR3 sequences, under 25% observed once, and the top ten hold around 54%. Ophthalmopathy patients all had a Clinical Activity Score of at least 3, a NOSPECS grade of at least 4 and disease under 3 months old.

The TCR sequence derives from a woman in her 70s with Graves' ophthalmopathy. Sequences were obtained from blood. The chain links TRBV28 to TRBJ2-7; D is possibly TRBD2 (5 bases). CDR3 sequence reads: CASSLSGGAYEQYF. The CDR3, as DNA: TGTGCCAGCAGCTTAAGCGGCGGAGCCTACGAGCAGTACTTC.